This passage covers 8 T cell receptor beta chains from one sample sequenced in a study of shared clonotypes between healthy human individuals. Here immunoSEQ multiplex PCR was the method, and the copy in TCRdb shows in-frame clones only, minus some. The sample gives some 580,000 clones, around 97% of which show up once; approximately 0.057% is in the top ten. Sequenced material: naive CD4+ T cells sorted from blood. Subset reported: CD45RA+ positively selected. The receptors come from a woman aged 25 to 39 in good health.

The chain is built from TRBV5-6 and TRBJ2-5; D is undetermined. Trimming removed 2 bases from V and 3 bases from J, with 8 bases in between. The CDR3 consists of 13 residues. Germline V lookup: CDR1 SGHDT, CDR2 YYEEEE. In nucleotides, the CDR3 is TGTGCCAGCAGCTTAGGTGCAGAAGAGACCCAGTACTTC. It codes for CASSLGAEETQYF.

The V call is TRBV6-6, the J call TRBJ2-5; no clear D gene. Germline CDR1 is MNHNY and CDR2 is SVGAGI (reference sequence). The V and J ends lost 5 bases and 2 bases respectively, with 12 bases between them. This CDR3 contains 14 residues. Here the CDR3 DNA reads TGTGCCAGCAGTCCCCCCAGCCGGCAAGAGACCCAGTACTTC. It codes for CASSPPSRQETQYF.

CDR3 residues: CASSPSGTQIRDHGYTF. CDR3 nucleotide sequence: TGTGCCAGCAGCCCCTCCGGGACACAGATTAGGGATCACGGCTACACCTTC. The rearrangement uses TRBV28 and TRBJ1-2, with a possible D match to TRBD1 (6 bases). Per germline, CDR1 MDHEN and CDR2 SYDVKM. Trimming took off 6 bases at V and 8 bases at J, with 28 bases between the two ends. This CDR3 region has 17 residues.

The rearrangement uses TRBV19 and TRBJ2-2, with 7 positions matching TRBD2. J lost 5 bases, V lost 4 bases, and 4 bases had no gene match. The germline V gene has CDR1 LNHDA and CDR2 SQIVND (reference sequence). CDR3 length equals 14 residues. The CDR3 here is CASSTSGWTGELFF. CDR3 coding DNA: TGTGCCAGTAGTACTAGCGGCTGGACCGGGGAGCTGTTTTTT.

The V call is TRBV2, the J call TRBJ1-5; 7 bases are a match to TRBD1. The germline gives CDR1 SNHLY, CDR2 FYNNEI. Trimming took 1 base from V and 3 from J; bases not matched to a gene: 6. This CDR3 is built from 16 residues. The CDR3 is CASSEEAGGDNQPQHF. CDR3 in DNA: TGTGCCAGCAGTGAAGAAGCAGGGGGAGACAATCAGCCCCAGCATTTT. The full variable domain, in which reference TRBV2 and TRBJ1-5 provide the parts outside the CDR3, is EPEVTQTPSHQVTQMGQEVILRCVPISNHLYFYWYRQILGQKVEFLVSFYNNEISEKSEIFDDQFSVERPDGSNFTLKIRSTKLEDSAMYFCASSEEAGGDNQPQHFGDGTRLSIL.

In DNA form, the CDR3 reads TGTGCCAGCAGTTTCGGGACCCTAGCCAAAAACATTCAGTACTTC. Its translation: CASSFGTLAKNIQYF. V gene TRBV28 combines with J gene TRBJ2-4; either TRBD1 or TRBD2 may supply D (5 bases each). CDR3 length: 15 amino acids. Germline values: CDR1 MDHEN, CDR2 SYDVKM. V lost 3 bases, J lost 0 bases, and 9 bases lay in between.

CDR3 nucleotides: TGTGCCTGCCCAGCCAGGACCAGAGCTTTCTTT. Amino acids: CACPARTRAFF. The chain is built from TRBV30 and TRBJ1-1; D uncertain. The germline V gene encodes CDR1 GTSNPN and CDR2 SVGIG (reference sequence). The ends were cut back, 6 bases at V and 10 bases at J, with 15 bases in the middle. This CDR3 has 11 residues.

The chain joins TRBV15 to TRBJ1-4; D unresolved. This CDR3 region has 15 residues. Germline CDR1 is LNHNV and CDR2 is YYDKDF (reference sequence). V lost 0 bases to trimming and J lost 8 bases, with 13 bases between them. CDR3 bases: TGTGCCACCAGCAGAGATAGTCCCCTGGGGGAAAAACTGTTTTTT. Translated: CATSRDSPLGEKLFF.